The rows below give T cell receptor beta chains drawn from one sample of a study of blood T cell repertoires in COVID-19. Assay used: immunoSEQ multiplex PCR; TCRdb lists only in-frame clones, some missing. The table lists about 380,000 clones, about 88% of them singletons. Sequenced: PBMCs or T cells enriched from blood (not recorded which). The receptors were sampled from a woman aged 30 to 39 who had recovered from COVID-19. Each CDR3 is given with its conserved first and last residue. D genes are given only for firm matches. Clone size is shown for a subset of rows, as once, few, many or a class of expanded clone.

clone_size d_call j_call v_call cdr3_aa cdr3_nt
NA TRBD2 TRBJ2-1 TRBV7-9 CASSAGLAGVSSYNEQFF TGTGCCAGCAGCGCAGGACTAGCGGGAGTGAGCTCCTACAATGAGCAGTTCTTC
NA NA TRBJ1-2 TRBV6-6 CASRLESDGYTF TGTGCCAGCAGACTCGAGAGCGATGGCTACACCTTC
NA TRBD1 TRBJ1-1 TRBV15 CATSTDRANTEAFF TGTGCCACCAGCACTGACAGGGCGAACACTGAAGCTTTCTTT
NA NA TRBJ2-7 TRBV23-1 CASSQSPRVYEQYF TGCGCCAGCAGTCAATCCCCCCGGGTCTACGAGCAGTACTTC
NA TRBD2 TRBJ2-3 TRBV7-3 CASSLGTSGAGPWNTQYF TGTGCCAGCAGCTTAGGGACTAGCGGGGCCGGGCCTTGGAATACGCAGTATTTT
NA TRBD2 TRBJ2-1 TRBV3-1/TRBV3-2 CASSQDFSGGLFNEQFF TGTGCCAGCAGCCAAGATTTTTCGGGGGGTCTTTTTAATGAGCAGTTCTTC
few NA TRBJ1-2 TRBV27 CASSPTGAVGYTF TGTGCCAGCAGTCCTACCGGAGCCGTTGGCTACACCTTC
NA NA TRBJ1-5 TRBV27 CASSLTYRYSNQPQHF TGTGCCAGCAGTTTAACTTACAGGTATAGCAATCAGCCCCAGCATTTT
once NA TRBJ1-3 TRBV7-9 CASSSPTGLTSGNTIYF TGTGCCAGCAGCTCCCCAACTGGACTCACCTCTGGAAACACCATATATTTT
NA NA TRBJ2-7 TRBV9 CASSPNSDISYEQYF TGTGCCAGCAGCCCCAACTCGGACATCTCCTACGAGCAGTACTTC
NA NA TRBJ2-1 TRBV11-2 CASSLRRGYNEQFF TGTGCCAGCAGCTTACGTAGAGGCTACAATGAGCAGTTCTTC
few NA TRBJ2-5 TRBV10-3 CAISETQESYQETQYF TGTGCCATCAGTGAAACTCAAGAATCGTACCAAGAGACCCAGTACTTC
NA TRBD2 TRBJ2-1 TRBV28 CASSRPASGREEQFF TGTGCCAGCAGCCGCCCGGCTAGCGGGAGGGAAGAGCAGTTCTTC
NA TRBD2 TRBJ2-7 TRBV18 CASSQRTSRSSYEQYF TGTGCCAGCTCGCAACGGACTAGCCGCAGCTCCTACGAGCAGTACTTC